The entry below gives a single T cell receptor beta chain sequence along with its context. This sample was taken from a study of response to subunit inactivated influenza vaccine. TCRdb re-analysed the RT-PCR reads in MiXCR, keeping a single row per CDR3 protein. The sample has approximately 500,000 distinct CDR3 sequences; approximately 24% are singletons. CDR1 is SEHNR and CDR2 is FQNEAQ in the germline V gene (reference sequence). This CDR3 comprises 14 residues. The V segment lost 5 bases and the J segment 7 bases; nucleotides outside the gene matches: 9. These data also formed part of another study, on T cells expressing NK-cell markers. That source adds: Template switching by 5'RACE with UMIs generated the TCR beta cDNA. Repertoire data for TCR beta were derived from sorted T cells (CD3+CD56+NKG2C+, CD3+CD56+NKG2C- and CD3+CD56-NKG2C+). NKG2C+ dominant clonotype frequencies in six donors were 1.0-7.0% of CD8+ T cells.

The sequenced sample was CD4+ T cells sorted from PBMCs, obtained 11 to 12 days after vaccination. The receptor comes from a man in his forties or fifties who received an inactivated influenza vaccine. The chain joins TRBV7-9 to TRBJ2-5; 8 bases fit TRBD1. This chain's CDR3 is CASSEHRGDRTQYF. For the CDR3, the DNA is TGTGCCAGCAGCGAACACAGGGGGGACAGGACCCAGTACTTC.